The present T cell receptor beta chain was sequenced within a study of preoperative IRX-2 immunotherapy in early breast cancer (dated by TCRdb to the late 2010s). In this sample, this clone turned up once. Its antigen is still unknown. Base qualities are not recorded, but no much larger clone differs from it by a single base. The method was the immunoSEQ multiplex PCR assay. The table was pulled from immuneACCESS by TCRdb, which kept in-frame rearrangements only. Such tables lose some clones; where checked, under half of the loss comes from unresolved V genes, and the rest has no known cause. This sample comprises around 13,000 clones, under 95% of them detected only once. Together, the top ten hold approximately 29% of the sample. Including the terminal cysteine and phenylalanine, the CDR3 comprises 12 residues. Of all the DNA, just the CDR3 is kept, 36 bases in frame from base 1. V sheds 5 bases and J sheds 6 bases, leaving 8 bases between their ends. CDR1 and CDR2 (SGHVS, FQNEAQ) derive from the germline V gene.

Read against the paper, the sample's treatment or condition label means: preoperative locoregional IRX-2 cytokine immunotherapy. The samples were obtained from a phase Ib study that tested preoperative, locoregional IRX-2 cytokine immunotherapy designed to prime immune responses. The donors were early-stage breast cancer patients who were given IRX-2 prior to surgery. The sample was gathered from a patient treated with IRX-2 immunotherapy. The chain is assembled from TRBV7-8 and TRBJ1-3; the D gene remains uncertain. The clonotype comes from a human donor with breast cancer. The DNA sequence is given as TGTGCCAGCAGCCCACACCCAAACACCATATATTTT. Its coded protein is CASSPHPNTIYF.